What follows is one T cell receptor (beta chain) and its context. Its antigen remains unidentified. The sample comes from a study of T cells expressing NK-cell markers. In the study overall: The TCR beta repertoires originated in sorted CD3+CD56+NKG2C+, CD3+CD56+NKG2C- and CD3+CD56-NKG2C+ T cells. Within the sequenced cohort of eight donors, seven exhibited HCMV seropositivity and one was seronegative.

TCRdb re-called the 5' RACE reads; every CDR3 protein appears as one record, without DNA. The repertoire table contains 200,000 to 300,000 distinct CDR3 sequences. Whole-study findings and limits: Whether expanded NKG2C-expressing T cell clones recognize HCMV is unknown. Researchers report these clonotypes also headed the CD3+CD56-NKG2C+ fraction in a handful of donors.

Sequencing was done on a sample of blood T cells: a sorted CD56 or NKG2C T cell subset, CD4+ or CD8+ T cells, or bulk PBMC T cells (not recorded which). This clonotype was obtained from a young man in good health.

The CDR3 reads CATSRAGTGILNQPQHF. The chain couples TRBV15 to TRBJ1-5; the TRBD1 assignment by TCRdb is unverifiable without DNA. This CDR3 has 17 residues. CDR1 and CDR2 from the germline V gene are LNHNV and YYDKDF (reference sequence).